The rows below give T cell receptor beta chains drawn from one sample of a study of metastatic and nonmetastatic thyroid tumors. TCRdb re-called the PCR reads through MiXCR. This sample has around 25,000 clones, with 25% to 30% found just once. Sequenced sample: blood. The receptor source for this set is a female donor with papillary thyroid cancer or a benign thyroid nodule (not recorded which). Some clones in this sample may be carry-over from other donors' samples. The conserved cysteine and the conserved F or W are not part of the CDR3 here. Each record gives: clone size, V gene, J gene, CDR3 protein. Clone size is shown for a subset of rows, as once, few, many or a class of expanded clone.

clone_size: -; v_call: TRBV6-1; j_call: TRBJ2-7; cdr3_aa: ASSLAGGQGEVYEQY
clone_size: few; v_call: TRBV6-9; j_call: TRBJ1-3; cdr3_aa: ASRTGSGNTIY
clone_size: -; v_call: TRBV5-1; j_call: TRBJ1-1; cdr3_aa: ASSLDSQPNTEAF
clone_size: few; v_call: TRBV7-8; j_call: TRBJ2-1; cdr3_aa: ASSLATGKWF
clone_size: -; v_call: TRBV12-3/TRBV12-4; j_call: TRBJ2-1; cdr3_aa: ASSLLLSDNEQF
clone_size: many; v_call: TRBV9; j_call: TRBJ2-1; cdr3_aa: ASSVVSSGPLNEQF
clone_size: many; v_call: TRBV9; j_call: TRBJ1-2; cdr3_aa: ASSVAMEDYGYT
clone_size: -; v_call: TRBV5-1; j_call: TRBJ2-5; cdr3_aa: ASSPDRVGQETQY
clone_size: few; v_call: TRBV6-1; j_call: TRBJ1-1; cdr3_aa: ASSEAADGGTEAF
clone_size: few; v_call: TRBV30; j_call: TRBJ2-6; cdr3_aa: AWSVGGSGANVLT
clone_size: many; v_call: TRBV6-6; j_call: TRBJ2-2; cdr3_aa: ASRTRTSGRYFSNSGELF
clone_size: -; v_call: TRBV5-1; j_call: TRBJ1-2; cdr3_aa: ASSSAQVGYT
clone_size: many; v_call: TRBV5-6; j_call: TRBJ2-1; cdr3_aa: ASSWDTSSNEQF
clone_size: -; v_call: TRBV9; j_call: TRBJ2-1; cdr3_aa: ASSSRQVRYNEQF
clone_size: -; v_call: TRBV15; j_call: TRBJ2-7; cdr3_aa: ATSRGLSGSHGEQY
clone_size: -; v_call: TRBV18; j_call: TRBJ2-2; cdr3_aa: ASSPWTGDTGELF
clone_size: many; v_call: TRBV7-9; j_call: TRBJ2-1; cdr3_aa: ASSFAPSGRAGEQF
clone_size: -; v_call: TRBV24-1; j_call: TRBJ2-3; cdr3_aa: ATSDVHDGYIADTQY
clone_size: few; v_call: TRBV2; j_call: TRBJ2-7; cdr3_aa: ANSVEGTLYEQY